This passage covers 27 T cell receptor beta chains from one sample sequenced in a study of T cell changes during pregnancy in multiple sclerosis. Profiled with immunoSEQ multiplex PCR; TCRdb holds only in-frame clones, not every one. The table has approximately 71,000 clones, approximately 90% seen once; the top ten hold 1% to 1.5%. The source was peripheral blood, collected in the third trimester of pregnancy. The source of these receptors is a female donor with multiple sclerosis, enrolled in a pregnancy study.

V is TRBV4-3 and J is TRBJ2-2, with D uncertain. V lost 1 base and J lost 7, with 7 bases in between. This CDR3 contains 13 residues. Germline CDR1 and CDR2: LGHNA and YSLEER. Written as DNA, the CDR3 is TGCGCCAGCAGCCAAGGGAGTGTCGGGGAGCTGTTTTTT. Its translation is CASSQGSVGELFF.

The chain is built from TRBV7-2 and TRBJ2-3; D may be TRBD2 (6 bases). The germline V gene encodes CDR1 SGHTA and CDR2 FQGNSA. V was shortened by 5 bases and J by 3 bases, with 9 bases between the two germline ends. The CDR3 has 13 residues. CDR3 sequence reads: CASSRGTTDTQYF. As DNA, the CDR3 is TGTGCCAGCAGCCGAGGGACTACAGATACGCAGTATTTT.

The V call is TRBV6-1, the J call TRBJ1-5; maybe TRBD1 (5 bases). With 6 bases removed from V and 5 bases from J, the gap between germline ends came to 11 bases. Germline loops: CDR1 MNHNS, CDR2 SASEGT. This CDR3 is 13 amino acids long. The DNA for the CDR3 is TGTGCCAGCAGCCCAGAACAGGATCAGCCCCAGCATTTT. Translated: CASSPEQDQPQHF.

The gene calls are TRBV19 and TRBJ1-5; D may be TRBD1 (6 bases). The germline V and J ends were trimmed by 4 bases and 3 bases, with 16 bases remaining between them. The CDR3 runs to 16 residues. The germline CDR1 and CDR2 sequences are LNHDA and SQIVND (reference sequence). The CDR3 loop is CASSTRTDYYNQPQHF. CDR3 bases: TGTGCCAGTAGTACCCGGACAGATTATTACAATCAGCCCCAGCATTTT. Variable domain in full (rest from reference TRBV19 and TRBJ1-5): DGGITQSPKYLFRKEGQNVTLSCEQNLNHDAMYWYRQDPGQGLRLIYYSQIVNDFQKGDIAEGYSVSREKKESFPLTVTSAQKNPTAFYLCASSTRTDYYNQPQHFGDGTRLSIL.

CDR3 in DNA: TGTGCCAGCAGTTTATTCAGGAAGAGCTCTGGAAACACCATATATTTT. Protein sequence: CASSLFRKSSGNTIYF. The chain uses TRBV28 and TRBJ1-3; D unresolved. The germline V gene has CDR1 MDHEN and CDR2 SYDVKM. The CDR3 spans 16 residues. Trimming pared 1 base from V and 0 bases from J, leaving 10 bases between.

The chain combines TRBV14 with TRBJ2-1, with D possibly matching TRBD2 (6 bases). Germline V lookup: CDR1 SGHDN, CDR2 FVKESK. V was shortened by 3 bases and J by 1 base, with 16 bases between the two germline ends. There are 17 residues in the CDR3. The CDR3 DNA follows: TGTGCCAGCAGCCAGATCATGGCGGAGGGTTCCTACAATGAGCAGTTCTTC. This encodes CASSQIMAEGSYNEQFF.

In its sample, this clone was seen once. V is TRBV9 and J is TRBJ1-5; D possibly corresponds to TRBD1 (6 bases). V lost 3 bases and J 4 bases, leaving 11 bases between the germline ends. The CDR3 runs to 14 residues. Germline V gene sequence: CDR1 SGDLS, CDR2 YYNGEE. The CDR3 sequence: CASSEGGQNQPQHF. As DNA, the CDR3 is TGTGCCAGCAGCGAGGGGGGGCAGAATCAGCCCCAGCATTTT. The variable domain in full, with the rest retrieved from reference TRBV9 and TRBJ1-5, is DSGVTQTPKHLITATGQRVTLRCSPRSGDLSVYWYQQSLDQGLQFLIQYYNGEERAKGNILERFSAQQFPDLHSELNLSSLELGDSALYFCASSEGGQNQPQHFGDGTRLSIL.

The V gene is TRBV28, the J gene TRBJ2-1; D might be TRBD1 (6 bases). In germline, CDR1 is MDHEN, CDR2 SYDVKM. The CDR3 covers 14 residues. V was trimmed by 7 bases and J by 6 bases, leaving 16 bases between them. The CDR3 nucleotides read TGTGCCAGCAACCTAAACAGGGAGAGCAATGAGCAGTTCTTC. Its protein product is CASNLNRESNEQFF.

The chain couples TRBV28 to TRBJ2-5, with TRBD1 identical over 8 bases. From germline, CDR1 is MDHEN and CDR2 SYDVKM. This CDR3 has 15 residues. J gave up 2 bases and V 5 bases, and 7 bases lay outside the gene matches. The CDR3 loop reads CASSPGQGPQETQYF. Written as DNA, the CDR3 is TGTGCCAGCAGTCCTGGACAGGGACCACAAGAGACCCAGTACTTC.

The rearrangement links TRBV15 to TRBJ1-3; 9 bases map to TRBD1. CDR1 and CDR2 (germline): LNHNV, YYDKDF (reference sequence). This CDR3 has 14 residues. V dropped 5 bases and J dropped 7; count of bases not matched to a gene: 6. This chain's CDR3 is CATSGQGIGNTIYF. CDR3 in DNA: TGTGCCACCAGCGGACAGGGGATTGGGAACACCATATATTTT. Using reference TRBV15 and TRBJ1-3 for the parts outside the CDR3, the full variable domain is DAMVIQNPRYQVTQFGKPVTLSCSQTLNHNVMYWYQQKSSQAPKLLFHYYDKDFNNEADTPDNFQSRRPNTSFCFLDIRSPGLGDTAMYLCATSGQGIGNTIYFGEGSWLTVV.

The chain uses TRBV14 and TRBJ2-2; 7 nucleotides line up with TRBD2. Germline assignment: CDR1 SGHDN and CDR2 FVKESK. V shed 0 bases, J shed 2 bases, and the junction held 9 bases outside the gene matches. CDR3 length: 18 amino acids. CDR3 coding DNA: TGTGCCAGCAGCCAAGACCTAGCGGAGGAACCTAACACCGGGGAGCTGTTTTTT. As protein: CASSQDLAEEPNTGELFF.

This clone was seen once. This rearrangement joins TRBV28 to TRBJ1-2; 11 bases fit TRBD1. With 6 bases clipped from V and 3 bases from J, the junction kept 9 bases outside the gene matches. Per germline, CDR1 MDHEN and CDR2 SYDVKM. CDR3 size: 16 residues. The CDR3 here is CASRLAGQGVYYGYTF. The CDR3 DNA is TGTGCCAGCAGACTAGCGGGACAGGGGGTATACTATGGCTACACCTTC.

The CDR3 spells CAIRGGEQFF. The CDR3 DNA sequence: TGTGCCATACGTGGGGGGGAGCAGTTCTTC. J is TRBJ2-1 and V is TRBV6-5; possibly TRBD2 for D (6 bases). The V and J ends lost 10 bases and 10 bases respectively, with 11 bases between them. This CDR3 region has 10 residues. Germline CDR1 is MNHEY and CDR2 is SVGAGI.

The CDR3 nucleotides read TGTGCCAGCAGCCTCGACAGGGGCGGGACGAACACTGAAGCTTTCTTT. It yields the protein CASSLDRGGTNTEAFF. J is TRBJ1-1 and V is TRBV5-8, with 8 bases lining up with TRBD1. The V gene's germline CDR1 is SGHTS and CDR2 YDEGEE. This CDR3 spans 16 amino acids. With 4 bases clipped from V and 1 base from J, the junction kept 9 bases outside the gene matches.

The V call is TRBV9, the J call TRBJ2-6; D ambiguous. V was shortened by 4 bases and J by 0 bases, with 11 bases between the two germline ends. The CDR3 spans 16 residues. Germline CDR1 reads SGDLS; CDR2 reads YYNGEE. CDR3 in DNA: TGTGCCAGCAGCACAACCCGGAGCTCTGGGGCCAACGTCCTGACTTTC. It specifies CASSTTRSSGANVLTF.

This clone was detected once. The J gene is TRBJ1-1, the V gene TRBV19; 7 bases are a match to TRBD1. The CDR3 loop spans 15 amino acids. Germline values: CDR1 LNHDA, CDR2 SQIVND (reference sequence). J was trimmed by 5 bases and V by 3 bases; bases with no gene match: 9. The CDR3 loop reads CASSIYDRASTEAFF. CDR3 nucleotides: TGTGCCAGTAGTATTTATGACAGGGCTTCGACTGAAGCTTTCTTT.

J is TRBJ2-2 and V is TRBV6-6; D perhaps matches TRBD1 (6 bases). The CDR3 length is 16 residues. Trimming pared 0 bases from V and 1 base from J, leaving 9 bases between. Germline lookup yields CDR1 MNHNY and CDR2 SVGAGI (reference sequence). This chain's CDR3 is CASSYSNRENTGELFF. The CDR3 nucleotides read TGTGCCAGCAGTTACTCCAACAGGGAGAACACCGGGGAGCTGTTTTTT.

The chain couples TRBV28 to TRBJ2-7; 12 bases match TRBD1. The CDR3 runs to 19 residues. The V gene's germline CDR1 is MDHEN and CDR2 SYDVKM. V lost 4 bases, J lost 3 bases, and 16 bases stayed unmatched. CDR3 DNA: TGTGCCAGCAGTTCTTCCGGGGACAGGGGGCCTTCGTCCTACTACGAGCAGTACTTC. This codes for CASSSSGDRGPSSYYEQYF.

This sequence joins TRBV18 and TRBJ2-3; 7 nucleotides line up with TRBD1. V lost 4 bases and J lost 10; bases outside the gene matches: 2. There are 11 residues in the CDR3. Germline CDR1 is KGHSH and CDR2 is LQKENI. The CDR3 DNA follows: TGTGCCAGCTCACTCGACAGGGCGCAGTATTTT. Its translation is CASSLDRAQYF.

The chain recombines TRBV6-5 with TRBJ2-1, with 9 bases lining up with TRBD2. CDR1 is MNHEY and CDR2 is SVGAGI in the germline V gene. Trimming removed 0 bases from V and 5 bases from J; junction bases left unmatched: 5. The CDR3 has 16 amino acids. In DNA form, the CDR3 reads TGTGCCAGCAGTTACTCCTGGCGGGAGGGAGACAATGAGCAGTTCTTC. Protein sequence: CASSYSWREGDNEQFF.

The chain has TRBV5-1 and TRBJ2-7; maybe TRBD2 (5 bases). V dropped 0 bases and J dropped 0 bases, with 10 bases sitting between them. The CDR3 sequence is 15 residues long. Per germline, CDR1 SGHRS and CDR2 YFSETQ. The CDR3 loop is CASSLGGISSYEQYF. DNA for the CDR3: TGCGCCAGCAGCTTGGGAGGGATTAGCTCCTACGAGCAGTACTTC.

The chain links TRBV4-3 to TRBJ1-3; D ambiguous. This CDR3 has 15 residues. Per germline, CDR1 LGHNA and CDR2 YSLEER. V was cut by 2 bases and J by 3 bases, with 11 bases left in between. The CDR3 sequence is CASSQTWLNGNTIYF. CDR3 coding DNA: TGCGCCAGCAGCCAAACTTGGTTAAATGGAAACACCATATATTTT.

V and J are TRBV27 and TRBJ2-2, with 14 nucleotides matching TRBD2. Germline V gene data show CDR1 as MNHEY and CDR2 as SMNVEV (reference sequence). The CDR3 is 16 residues long. V shed 4 bases, J shed 4 bases, and the junction held 2 bases outside the gene matches. DNA for the CDR3: TGTGCCAGCAGTTCGGGACTAGCGGGAGCCACCGGGGAGCTGTTTTTT. This encodes CASSSGLAGATGELFF.

This clone was detected once. The chain links TRBV25-1 to TRBJ2-5; 11 bases map to TRBD1. The germline gives CDR1 MGHDK, CDR2 SYGVNS. Unmatched junction bases numbered 11, after V lost 10 bases and J lost 4 bases. This CDR3 spans 15 amino acids. Written as DNA, the CDR3 is TGTGCCACCTTAAGGGGGACAGGGGGGTTAGAGACCCAGTACTTC. It encodes CATLRGTGGLETQYF.

This chain joins TRBV27 and TRBJ2-3; 9 bases map to TRBD2. This CDR3 is built from 15 residues. Per germline, CDR1 MNHEY and CDR2 SMNVEV (reference sequence). V was pared by 2 bases and J by 2 bases, with 2 bases of the junction left unmatched. The CDR3 DNA reads TGTGCCAGCAGTTTACAGGGACTAGCCACAGATACGCAGTATTTT. The encoded protein is CASSLQGLATDTQYF.

The chain has TRBV10-2 and TRBJ2-7, with 9 bases aligning to TRBD2. V trimming: 8 bases; J trimming: 0 bases; junction bases outside the gene matches: 2. The CDR3 runs 13 residues. Per germline, CDR1 WSHSY and CDR2 SAAADI. CDR3 amino acids: CASRSGSSYEQYF. CDR3 bases: TGCGCCAGCCGTAGCGGGAGCTCCTACGAGCAGTACTTC.

The J gene is TRBJ2-7, the V gene TRBV7-9, with 9 bases matching TRBD1. V lost 4 bases and J lost 2; bases outside the gene matches: 6. Germline V lookup: CDR1 SEHNR, CDR2 FQNEAQ (reference sequence). The CDR3 runs 15 residues. CDR3 bases: TGTGCCAGCAGCTCCGGACAGGGGATCACCTACGAGCAGTACTTC. This gives the protein CASSSGQGITYEQYF.